The 8 T cell receptor beta chains reported below all come from one sample, sequenced in a study of T-cell reconstitution after alpha-beta-depleted transplantation in children (dated by TCRdb to the mid-2010s). The library came from PCR. The sequencer was an Illumina HiSeq 2500. To normalize quantification of the TCRbeta repertoire, the TCR libraries were built with molecular barcoding that relied on unique molecular identifiers. The public reads were quality trimmed at Q25 with fastp and then assembled into clones with MiXCR by TCRdb, keeping productive beta chains. CDR3 protein duplicates are merged, each entry listing the most common genes and DNA. This sample gives hundreds of thousands of distinct CDR3 sequences in total; around 13% of them show up just once. The ten largest clones represent 0.79% of the sample. The sample's treatment or condition, from its label and the paper: allogeneic hematopoietic cell transplantation with graft depleted of TCRalphabeta T cells and CD19 B cells.

Source: PBMCs, taken before TCRalphabeta/CD19-depleted stem cell transplant. These receptors were collected from a girl aged 2 to 10 with congenital amegakaryocytic thrombocytopenia, due to receive a stem cell transplant.

This sequence joins TRBV7-9 and TRBJ1-1; D gene unclear. The V gene's germline CDR1 is SEHNR and CDR2 FQNEAQ (reference sequence). This CDR3 has 13 amino acids. V was cut by 4 bases and J by 1 base, with 7 bases left in between. This CDR3 is CASSYNGNTEAFF. The CDR3 bases are TGTGCCAGCAGCTACAATGGGAACACTGAAGCTTTCTTT.

The chain joins TRBV12-3 or TRBV12-4 to TRBJ1-2, with D possibly matching TRBD1 (6 bases). Trimming removed 1 base at V and 6 bases at J, with 9 bases between. The CDR3 consists of 13 residues. This CDR3 is CASSLVPGDGYTF. In nucleotides, the CDR3 is TGTGCCAGCAGTTTAGTCCCAGGGGATGGCTACACCTTC.

This clonotype was picked up many times. The rearrangement links TRBV12-3 or TRBV12-4 to TRBJ2-2; 10 nucleotides agree with TRBD2. V shed 7 bases and J 6 bases; nucleotides not matched to a gene: 8. The CDR3 has 15 amino acids. The CDR3 DNA sequence: TGTGCCAGCAATCTCCTAGCGGGAGTTTCCGGGGAGCTGTTTTTT. It codes for CASNLLAGVSGELFF.

In this sample, this clonotype turned up many times. The chain couples TRBV6-1 to TRBJ1-5; a weak D match, TRBD1 (6 bases). The CDR3 runs 15 residues. The germline V and J ends were trimmed by 9 bases and 4 bases, with 19 bases remaining between them. The germline CDR1 and CDR2 sequences are MNHNS and SASEGT. For the CDR3, the DNA is TGTGCCAGTAAGACAGGACTTTTTGGGAATCAGCCCCAGCATTTT. Its protein is CASKTGLFGNQPQHF.

Many counts were recorded for this clonotype. The rearrangement links TRBV20-1 to TRBJ1-2; D ambiguous. Germline V lookup: CDR1 DFQATT, CDR2 SNEGSKA (reference sequence). The CDR3 totals 13 residues. Trimming shortened V by 3 bases and J by 6 bases, and 14 bases separated the two germline ends. DNA for the CDR3: TGCAGTGCTAGGCTCGCGGGCTCCCATGGCTACACCTTC. Translation gives CSARLAGSHGYTF.

The sample holds a few counts of this clonotype. The rearrangement joins TRBV28 to TRBJ2-3; TRBD2 matches at 7 bases. V shed 3 bases, J shed 1 base, and the junction held 4 bases outside the gene matches. The CDR3 is 15 amino acids. Per the germline V gene, CDR1 is MDHEN and CDR2 is SYDVKM. CDR3 nucleotide sequence: TGTGCCAGCAGTTTGCAGCGGGAAGGCACAGATACGCAGTATTTT. It codes for CASSLQREGTDTQYF.

This clonotype was recorded only once. A clone one base away is much larger, so this may be a read error. CDR3 nucleotide sequence: TGCGCCAGCAGCTTGAGTGACAACAATTCACCCCTCCACTTT. This encodes CASSLSDNNSPLHF. The gene calls are TRBV5-1 and TRBJ1-6; D is unclear. Trimming removed 1 base from V and 7 bases from J, with 9 bases in between. CDR3 length: 14 residues. Germline V gives CDR1 SGHRS, CDR2 YFSETQ.

This chain links TRBV4-1 with TRBJ2-3; perhaps D is TRBD1 or TRBD2 (5 bases each). Trimming pared 1 base from V and 0 bases from J, leaving 14 bases between. Germline assignment: CDR1 MGHRA and CDR2 YSYEKL. The CDR3 covers 17 residues. In DNA form, the CDR3 reads TGCGCCAGCAGCCAAGTGGGAAGGGACCGTAGCACAGATACGCAGTATTTT. This gives the protein CASSQVGRDRSTDTQYF.